What follows are 3 T cell receptor beta chains derived from one specimen sequenced in a study of patients and donors after allogeneic stem cell transplantation. TCRdb processed the RT-PCR reads anew with MiXCR; each CDR3 protein has one entry. The repertoire has approximately 9,000 distinct CDR3 sequences, approximately 3.9% of them found once; the top ten carry 20%. Material for sequencing was blood, either unsorted or a sorted T cell fraction (not recorded which). All receptors come from a human donor who was either an allogeneic HSCT recipient or a stem cell or donor lymphocyte infusion donor (not recorded which). It is not recorded whose cells these are; they may come from a transplant donor.

This clonotype has at least ten counts. CDR3 sequence (DNA): TGCGCCAGCAGCCACGGAACAGGGGCCTACAATGAGCAGTTCTTC. Translated, it gives CASSHGTGAYNEQFF. This chain uses TRBV4-3 with TRBJ2-1; 7 bases align to TRBD1. Germline CDR1 and CDR2: LGHNA and YSLEER. V was clipped by 3 bases and J by 2 bases; unmatched bases: 4. The CDR3 has 15 amino acids.

This clonotype was counted many times. The chain carries TRBV5-1 and TRBJ2-3; TRBD1 might be the D (5 bases). The V end lost 2 bases, the J end lost 2 bases, and 9 bases lay between the germline ends. Germline V CDR1 and CDR2: SGHRS, YFSETQ. The CDR3 is 14 residues long. The CDR3 protein is CASSLMGPTDTQYF. CDR3 bases: TGCGCCAGCAGCTTAATGGGGCCCACAGATACGCAGTATTTT.

The sample holds many counts of this clonotype. The rearrangement uses TRBV24-1 and TRBJ2-1; D remains ambiguous. The CDR3 spans 16 residues. Germline V gene sequence: CDR1 KGHDR, CDR2 SFDVKD. The V end was cut by 4 bases, the J end by 3 bases, with 15 bases between. This chain's CDR3 is CATSEPNLGSYNEQFF. The DNA of the CDR3 is TGTGCCACCAGTGAGCCCAATTTGGGTAGCTACAATGAGCAGTTCTTC.